What follows describes a single TCR beta chain. This sample is part of a study of blood T cell repertoires in COVID-19. Followed over time, Seattle patients had been enrolled while infection was active. This CDR3 contains 15 residues. CDR1 SEHNR and CDR2 FQNEAQ come from the germline V gene (reference sequence). Trimming stripped 2 bases from V and 2 bases from J, with 11 bases between. In the study's own analysis: For nucleated cells, counts were estimated from reference gene primer amplification. TCRdb keeps only in-frame clones here, not all; method: immunoSEQ multiplex PCR. Clone size and the V and J calls come from that table; the DNA yielded D and trimming. Of approximately 500,000 clones in the sample, about 88% were seen once.

The chain combines TRBV7-9 with TRBJ2-3, with D maybe TRBD2 (5 bases). This receptor was identified in a woman between 50 and 59 years old with COVID-19, enrolled during active disease. The sample consisted of peripheral blood. The CDR3 here is CASSLLGGATDTQYF. In nucleotides, the CDR3 is TGTGCCAGCAGCTTACTAGGAGGCGCCACAGATACGCAGTATTTT.